These 23 T cell receptor beta chains were sequenced from one sample in a study of CD8 T cells in ankylosing spondylitis. TCRdb reanalysed the 5' RACE reads using MiXCR and keeps one entry per CDR3 protein. The profile shows some 95,000 distinct CDR3 sequences, 7.5% to 9% of them singletons. The specimen sequenced was blood, either unsorted or a sorted T cell fraction (not recorded which). The receptors stem from a male donor with ankylosing spondylitis or in good health (not recorded which).

This clonotype was found many times. The rearrangement uses TRBV24-1 and TRBJ2-7, with 7 bases identical to TRBD1. Germline V gene sequence: CDR1 KGHDR, CDR2 SFDVKD. With 0 bases clipped from V and 3 bases from J, the junction kept 7 bases outside the gene matches. The CDR3 extends over 16 amino acids. CDR3 region: CATSDLGEDRDYEQYF. The CDR3, as DNA: TGTGCCACCAGTGATTTGGGAGAAGACAGGGACTACGAGCAGTACTTC.

The chain uses TRBV7-2 and TRBJ2-1; tentatively, D is TRBD1 (5 bases). Per germline, CDR1 SGHTA and CDR2 FQGNSA. This CDR3 region has 14 residues. Trimming cost V 3 bases and J 8 bases, with 14 bases left between them. The CDR3 loop is CASSLGRASYEQFF. Written as DNA, the CDR3 is TGTGCCAGCAGCTTGGGCAGGGCGTCCTATGAGCAGTTCTTC.

This clonotype was seen ten or more times. The chain combines TRBV12-3 or TRBV12-4 with TRBJ2-1; D might be TRBD1 (5 bases). V was cut by 6 bases and J by 4 bases, with 7 bases left in between. CDR3 size: 12 residues. CDR3 nucleotides: TGTGCCAGCAGGTCAGGGTACAATGAGCAGTTCTTC. Its translation is CASRSGYNEQFF.

This clonotype was recorded a few times. The chain recombines TRBV21-1 with TRBJ2-7; TRBD1, the table's D call, lacks a check against the DNA. TRBV21-1 is a recognized pseudogene. The CDR3 is 19 amino acids. The CDR3 DNA reads TGTGCCAGCATCCGCTCCCGGGACAGGGTAACCGTTCTCCCCTACGAGCAGTACTTC. Translating gives CASIRSRDRVTVLPYEQYF.

This clonotype was counted many times. The chain uses TRBV20-1 and TRBJ1-1, with D unresolved. The V end was cut by 6 bases, the J end by 1 base, with 15 bases between. Germline V lookup: CDR1 DFQATT, CDR2 SNEGSKA (reference sequence). There are 14 residues in the CDR3. The CDR3 coding sequence is TGCAGTGCCGAGACTCCGACGGGGAACACTGAAGCTTTCTTT. It codes for CSAETPTGNTEAFF.

At least ten counts were recorded for this clonotype. CDR3 sequence reads: CASSGTGTNTGELFF. The DNA for the CDR3 is TGTGCCAGCAGCGGGACAGGGACAAACACCGGGGAGCTGTTTTTT. The gene calls are TRBV12-3 or TRBV12-4 and TRBJ2-2; 9 nucleotides line up with TRBD1. Germline trimming cut 6 bases from V and 2 bases from J; bases unmatched to any gene: 4. The CDR3 consists of 15 residues.

This clonotype was seen ten or more times. This sequence joins TRBV3-1 and TRBJ2-7; either TRBD1 or TRBD2 may supply D (5 bases each). This CDR3 spans 15 amino acids. Trimming left V 1 base short and J 5 bases short, with 15 bases between. CDR1 is LGHDT, CDR2 YNNKEL, per germline (reference sequence). DNA of the CDR3: TGTGCCAGCAGCCAAGTTTCCTTGGGGGTACACGAGCAGTACTTC. It codes for CASSQVSLGVHEQYF.

This clonotype was seen repeatedly, ten times or more. The V call is TRBV19, the J call TRBJ1-5; 9 positions agree with TRBD1. Germline trimming cut 4 bases from V and 2 bases from J; bases unmatched to any gene: 3. The germline V gene has CDR1 LNHDA and CDR2 SQIVND (reference sequence). The CDR3 has 15 residues. CDR3 DNA: TGTGCCAGTAGTAGGGGACAGGGACGCAATCAGCCCCAGCATTTT. It encodes CASSRGQGRNQPQHF. Drawing the rest from reference TRBV19 and TRBJ1-5, the complete variable domain is DGGITQSPKYLFRKEGQNVTLSCEQNLNHDAMYWYRQDPGQGLRLIYYSQIVNDFQKGDIAEGYSVSREKKESFPLTVTSAQKNPTAFYLCASSRGQGRNQPQHFGDGTRLSIL.

This clonotype occurred many times. The rearrangement uses TRBV5-1 and TRBJ1-2, with D possibly matching TRBD1 (5 bases). The CDR3 consists of 15 residues. CDR1 and CDR2 (germline): SGHRS, YFSETQ. V dropped 1 base and J dropped 5 bases, with 15 bases sitting between them. Here the CDR3 DNA reads TGCGCCAGCAGCTTGACATCAGAGACAGTATATGGCTACACCTTC. Translation: CASSLTSETVYGYTF. Full variable domain (rest looked up from reference TRBV5-1 and TRBJ1-2): KAGVTQTPRYLIKTRGQQVTLSCSPISGHRSVSWYQQTPGQGLQFLFEYFSETQRNKGNFPGRFSGRQFSNSRSEMNVSTLELGDSALYLCASSLTSETVYGYTFGSGTRLTVV.

This clonotype was seen many times. The chain joins TRBV11-3 to TRBJ2-1; D gene uncertain. The CDR3 loop spans 16 amino acids. V lost 5 bases to trimming and J lost 0 bases, with 14 bases between them. Looked up from germline, CDR1 is SGHNT and CDR2 is YENEEA. CDR3 sequence reads: CASSASGRASYNEQFF. The CDR3 nucleotides read TGTGCCAGCAGCGCAAGTGGTCGAGCCTCCTACAATGAGCAGTTCTTC.

This clonotype was observed at least ten times. The CDR3 is CASSLGGQGGEQFF. CDR3 sequence (DNA): TGCGCCAGCAGCTTAGGTGGACAGGGAGGCGAGCAGTTCTTC. This chain joins TRBV5-1 and TRBJ2-1, with 8 bases fitting TRBD1. Germline V lookup: CDR1 SGHRS, CDR2 YFSETQ. Unmatched junction bases numbered 8, after V lost 2 bases and J lost 10 bases. The CDR3 is 14 residues long.

This clonotype is termed large (0.1 to 1%). This rearrangement joins TRBV28 to TRBJ1-1; D is uncertain. V was cut by 3 bases and J by 11 bases, with 25 bases left in between. The germline gives CDR1 MDHEN, CDR2 SYDVKM. This CDR3 region has 16 residues. DNA of the CDR3: TGTGCCAGCAGTTTCGCCTATATTCCCCTGGGCCACGGGGCTTTCTTT. Amino acids: CASSFAYIPLGHGAFF.

There are many counts of this clonotype. This sequence joins TRBV11-3 and TRBJ2-7; no clear D gene. V dropped 5 bases and J dropped 5 bases, with 10 bases sitting between them. Germline loops: CDR1 SGHNT, CDR2 YENEEA. The CDR3 consists of 12 residues. The CDR3 DNA is TGTGCCAGCAGCCGTAATCGGAACGAGCAGTACTTC. Protein product: CASSRNRNEQYF.

This clonotype occurred a few times. This sequence joins TRBV9 and TRBJ1-1; D gene ambiguous. The CDR3 length is 13 residues. CDR1 is SGDLS and CDR2 is YYNGEE in the germline V gene. V lost 4 bases, J lost 7 bases, and 14 bases lay in between. The DNA of the CDR3 is TGTGCCAGCAGCACCCCAGGCCTTGGTGAAGCTTTCTTT. Translation gives CASSTPGLGEAFF. The entire variable domain, with the rest obtained from reference TRBV9 and TRBJ1-1, is as follows: DSGVTQTPKHLITATGQRVTLRCSPRSGDLSVYWYQQSLDQGLQFLIQYYNGEERAKGNILERFSAQQFPDLHSELNLSSLELGDSALYFCASSTPGLGEAFFGQGTRLTVV.

This clonotype came up many times. This chain connects TRBV7-3 to TRBJ2-3; a possible D gene is TRBD2 (7 bases). The germline gives CDR1 SGHTA, CDR2 FQGTGA. This CDR3 comprises 13 residues. Deletions cut 5 bases from V and 6 bases from J, with 12 bases between. DNA of the CDR3: TGTGCCAGCAGCCCTGGGAGGGGGGATACGCAGTATTTT. It is translated as CASSPGRGDTQYF.

This clonotype was observed at least ten times. The chain joins TRBV6-1 to TRBJ2-5; no clear D. Germline CDR1 reads MNHNS; CDR2 reads SASEGT. This CDR3 region has 14 residues. Trimming removed 1 base from V and 7 bases from J, with 13 bases in between. CDR3 sequence: CASSEGTRGGTQYF. In DNA, the CDR3 is TGTGCCAGCAGTGAAGGGACCCGCGGCGGGACCCAGTACTTC.

The V call is TRBV19, the J call TRBJ1-2, with D unclear. V lost 2 bases and J 2 bases, leaving 15 bases between the germline ends. The CDR3 consists of 16 residues. Per germline, CDR1 LNHDA and CDR2 SQIVND (reference sequence). CDR3 nucleotides: TGTGCCAGTAGTATATCCTCGGCATTATCGAACTATGGCTACACCTTC. It is translated as CASSISSALSNYGYTF.

The table lists this clonotype with many counts. The chain couples TRBV12-3 or TRBV12-4 to TRBJ2-7; D is perhaps TRBD2 (5 bases). The CDR3 is made up of 14 amino acids. V was shortened by 1 base and J by 3 bases, with 10 bases between the two germline ends. CDR3 coding DNA: TGTGCCAGCAGTTTAGGGACTGCTTACTACGAGCAGTACTTC. The encoded protein is CASSLGTAYYEQYF.

This clonotype was detected many times. V gene TRBV24-1 combines with J gene TRBJ2-1; 13 bases align to TRBD2. Per germline, CDR1 KGHDR and CDR2 SFDVKD. V trimming: 4 bases; J trimming: 3 bases; junction bases outside the gene matches: 5. This CDR3 comprises 17 residues. Here the CDR3 reads CATSDPGLAGYYNEQFF. For the CDR3, the DNA is TGTGCCACCAGTGACCCGGGACTAGCGGGGTACTACAATGAGCAGTTCTTC.

This clonotype showed up many times. The CDR3 bases are TGCAGTGCTAGAGATGGGGGGACTAGCGGGACCGAGCAGTTCTTC. This codes for CSARDGGTSGTEQFF. The rearrangement uses TRBV20-1 and TRBJ2-1, with TRBD2 matching 13 bases. The CDR3 has 15 amino acids. V lost 0 bases and J lost 10; bases outside the gene matches: 6. Germline lookup yields CDR1 DFQATT and CDR2 SNEGSKA (reference sequence).

This clonotype was detected many times. The rearrangement links TRBV28 to TRBJ2-7; D tentatively reads TRBD1 or TRBD2 (5 bases each). Germline values: CDR1 MDHEN, CDR2 SYDVKM. The CDR3 length is 14 residues. Trimming pared 3 bases from V and 0 bases from J, leaving 9 bases between. CDR3 residues: CASSFAGSSYEQYF. The CDR3 nucleotides read TGTGCCAGCAGTTTCGCAGGGAGCTCCTACGAGCAGTACTTC.

This clonotype has at least ten counts. CDR3 residues: CASSRGLAETQYF. The DNA for the CDR3 is TGTGCCAGCAGCCGCGGACTAGCGGAGACCCAGTACTTC. The V gene is TRBV4-2, the J gene TRBJ2-5; 9 nucleotides agree with TRBD2. Germline values: CDR1 LGHNA, CDR2 YNFKEQ. The J segment lost 5 bases and the V segment lost 4 bases, leaving 2 bases of the junction unmatched. There are 13 residues in the CDR3.

This clonotype was seen at least ten times. The chain recombines TRBV2 with TRBJ2-3; the D gene is possibly TRBD2 (7 bases). CDR1 and CDR2 (germline): SNHLY, FYNNEI. V was trimmed by 6 bases and J by 2 bases, leaving 15 bases between them. The CDR3 runs to 15 residues. The CDR3 spells CASRETGGPTDTQYF. The CDR3 DNA is TGTGCCAGCAGAGAGACCGGGGGGCCCACAGATACGCAGTATTTT.